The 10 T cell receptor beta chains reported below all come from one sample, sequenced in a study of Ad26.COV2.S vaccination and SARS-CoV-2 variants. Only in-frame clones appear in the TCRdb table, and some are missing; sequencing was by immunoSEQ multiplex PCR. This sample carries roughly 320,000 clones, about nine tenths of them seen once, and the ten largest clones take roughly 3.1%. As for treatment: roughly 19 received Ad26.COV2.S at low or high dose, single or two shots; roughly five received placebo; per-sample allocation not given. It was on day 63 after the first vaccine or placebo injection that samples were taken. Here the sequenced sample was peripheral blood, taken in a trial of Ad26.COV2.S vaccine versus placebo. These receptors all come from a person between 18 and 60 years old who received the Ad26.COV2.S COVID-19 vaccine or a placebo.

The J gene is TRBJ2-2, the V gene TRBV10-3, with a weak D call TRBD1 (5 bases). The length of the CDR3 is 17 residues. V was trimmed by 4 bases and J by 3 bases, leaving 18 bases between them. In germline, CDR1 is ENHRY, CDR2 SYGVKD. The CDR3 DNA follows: TGTGCCATCAGTGGATTATTTCAGGGTGGGGACACCGGGGAGCTGTTTTTT. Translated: CAISGLFQGGDTGELFF.

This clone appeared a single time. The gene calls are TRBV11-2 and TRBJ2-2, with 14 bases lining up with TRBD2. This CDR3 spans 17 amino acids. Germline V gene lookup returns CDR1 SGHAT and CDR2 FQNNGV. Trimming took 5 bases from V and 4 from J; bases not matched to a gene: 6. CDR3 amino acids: CASSPRLAGGPTGELFF. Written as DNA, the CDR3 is TGTGCCAGCAGCCCAAGACTAGCGGGGGGGCCCACCGGGGAGCTGTTTTTT.

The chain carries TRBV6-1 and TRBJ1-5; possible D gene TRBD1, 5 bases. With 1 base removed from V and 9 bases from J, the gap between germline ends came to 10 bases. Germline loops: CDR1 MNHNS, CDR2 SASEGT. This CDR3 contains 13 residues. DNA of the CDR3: TGTGCCAGCAGTGAAGACAGGCCCCGGCCCCAGCATTTT. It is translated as CASSEDRPRPQHF.

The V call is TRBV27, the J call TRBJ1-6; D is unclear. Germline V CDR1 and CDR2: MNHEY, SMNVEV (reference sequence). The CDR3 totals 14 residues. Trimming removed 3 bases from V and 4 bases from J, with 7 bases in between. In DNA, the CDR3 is TGTGCCAGCAGTTTTAAGAGATATAATTCACCCCTCCACTTT. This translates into CASSFKRYNSPLHF.

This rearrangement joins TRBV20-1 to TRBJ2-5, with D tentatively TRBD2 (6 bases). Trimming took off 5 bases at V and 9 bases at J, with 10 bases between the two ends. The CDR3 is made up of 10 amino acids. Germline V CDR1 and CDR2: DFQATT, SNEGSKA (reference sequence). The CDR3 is CSARREAQYF. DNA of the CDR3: TGCAGTGCTCGGAGGGAGGCCCAGTACTTC.

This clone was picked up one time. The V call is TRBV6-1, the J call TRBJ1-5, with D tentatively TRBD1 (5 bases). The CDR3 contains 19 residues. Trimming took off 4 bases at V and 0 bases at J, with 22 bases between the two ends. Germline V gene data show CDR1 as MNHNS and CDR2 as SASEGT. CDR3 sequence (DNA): TGTGCCAGCAGTGGAGGGGCATCGTTAACCCAGTATAGCAATCAGCCCCAGCATTTT. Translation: CASSGGASLTQYSNQPQHF.

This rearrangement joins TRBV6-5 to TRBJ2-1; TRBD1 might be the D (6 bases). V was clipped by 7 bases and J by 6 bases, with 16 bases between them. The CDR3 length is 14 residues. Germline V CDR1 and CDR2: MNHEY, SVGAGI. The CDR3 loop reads CASMDSPFINEQFF. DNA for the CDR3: TGTGCCAGCATGGACAGTCCTTTTATCAATGAGCAGTTCTTC.

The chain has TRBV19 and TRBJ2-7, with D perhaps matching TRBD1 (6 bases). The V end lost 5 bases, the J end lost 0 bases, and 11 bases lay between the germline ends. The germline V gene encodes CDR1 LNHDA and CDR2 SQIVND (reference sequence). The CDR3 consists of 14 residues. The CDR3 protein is CASSLTGTSYEQYF. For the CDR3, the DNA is TGTGCCAGTAGTCTTACAGGGACCTCCTACGAGCAGTACTTC.

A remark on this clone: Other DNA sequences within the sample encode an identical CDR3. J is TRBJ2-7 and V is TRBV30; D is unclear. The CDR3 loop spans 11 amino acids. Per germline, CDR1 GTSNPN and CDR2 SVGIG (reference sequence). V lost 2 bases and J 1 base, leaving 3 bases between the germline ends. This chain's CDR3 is CAWSRSYEQYF. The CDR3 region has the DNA TGTGCCTGGAGTCGGTCCTACGAGCAGTACTTC.

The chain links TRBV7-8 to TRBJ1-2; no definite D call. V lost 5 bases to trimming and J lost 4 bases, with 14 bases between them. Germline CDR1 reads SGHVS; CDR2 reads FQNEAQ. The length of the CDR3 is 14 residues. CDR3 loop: CASSLAGVSYGYTF. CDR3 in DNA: TGTGCCAGCAGCCTCGCGGGCGTCAGCTATGGCTACACCTTC.